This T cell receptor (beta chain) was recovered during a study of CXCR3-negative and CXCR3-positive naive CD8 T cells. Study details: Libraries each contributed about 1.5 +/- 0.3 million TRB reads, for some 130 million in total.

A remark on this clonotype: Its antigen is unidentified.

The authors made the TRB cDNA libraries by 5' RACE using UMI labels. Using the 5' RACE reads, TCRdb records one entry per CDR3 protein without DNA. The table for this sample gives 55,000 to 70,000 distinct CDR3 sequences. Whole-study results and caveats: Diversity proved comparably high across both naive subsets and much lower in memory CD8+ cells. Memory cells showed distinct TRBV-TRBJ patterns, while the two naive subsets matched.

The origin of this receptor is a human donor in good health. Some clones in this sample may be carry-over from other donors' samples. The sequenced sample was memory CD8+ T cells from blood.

The CDR3 is CASSLSGDYNEQFF. This chain connects TRBV7-9 to TRBJ2-1. Germline loops: CDR1 SEHNR, CDR2 FQNEAQ (reference sequence). This CDR3 spans 14 amino acids.